Listed below are T cell receptor beta chains from one sample, sequenced in a study of cytomegalovirus exposure and HLA in healthy donors. Data came from immunoSEQ multiplex PCR; TCRdb stores just in-frame clones and leaves some out. The profile shows 50,000 to 60,000 clones, roughly 80% of them singletons. The sample consisted of PBMCs. The receptors here all came from a middle-aged woman in good health and CMV-seropositive. Each CDR3 is given with its conserved first and last residue. The D gene is left open where the match is weak. Not every row has a clone size; where given, it reads once, few, many or a size class.

J gene	V gene	D gene	clone size	CDR3 DNA	CDR3 protein
TRBJ2-7	TRBV10-2	-	-	TGCGCCAGCTCGATACTGAACTCCTACGAGCAGTACTTC	CASSILNSYEQYF
TRBJ2-7	TRBV28	-	-	TGTGCCAGCAGTTTTCCGGTCATGTATCCCTACGAGCAGTACTTC	CASSFPVMYPYEQYF
TRBJ2-5	TRBV28	-	-	TGTGCCAGCAGTGAGGGTGAGACCCAGTACTTC	CASSEGETQYF
TRBJ2-1	TRBV6-1	TRBD1	-	TGTGCCAGCAGGCCGACAGGGGCGAATGAGCAGTTCTTC	CASRPTGANEQFF
TRBJ2-3	TRBV4-2	TRBD2	-	TGTGCCAGCAGCCTCGTAGGGGCAGCGGGGGGAGGAGATACGCAGTATTTT	CASSLVGAAGGGDTQYF
TRBJ1-1	TRBV7-8	-	-	TGTGCCAGCAGCTTAATACAGGAAGCTTTCTTT	CASSLIQEAFF
TRBJ2-7	TRBV5-1	TRBD2	medium-sized	TGCGCCAGCAGCGGTGGGACTAGCGGGGGGGACGAGCAGTACTTC	CASSGGTSGGDEQYF
TRBJ2-7	TRBV7-2	TRBD2	-	TGTGCCAGCAGCTTGACTAGCGGGGGCTCCTACGAGCAGTACTTC	CASSLTSGGSYEQYF
TRBJ1-2	TRBV27	TRBD1	-	TGTGCCAGCAGTTACACAGGGGAAGTAATGGGCTACACCTTC	CASSYTGEVMGYTF
TRBJ2-3	TRBV4-2	TRBD2	-	TGTGCCAGCAGCCGGGGACTAGCGGGGGGGCGGACAGATACGCAGTATTTT	CASSRGLAGGRTDTQYF
TRBJ1-1	TRBV4-1	-	-	TGCGCCAGCAGCCAAATCGGGAGGGGCCGAAACACTGAAGCTTTCTTT	CASSQIGRGRNTEAFF
TRBJ2-1	TRBV7-7	-	-	TGTGCCAGCTCATCGGGGCGGGGCTATGAGCAGTTCTTC	CASSSGRGYEQFF
TRBJ1-5	TRBV7-2	TRBD1	-	TGTGCCAGCAGATTACAGGGGAACTTAGTCGATCAGCCCCAGCATTTT	CASRLQGNLVDQPQHF
TRBJ1-2	TRBV5-4	TRBD1	-	TGTGCCAGCAGCTTGGGGGACAGGGTGGCCTCGTATGGCTACACCTTC	CASSLGDRVASYGYTF
TRBJ2-2	TRBV7-9	-	-	TGTGCCAGCAGCTCCCAAACAGATACCACCGGGGAGCTGTTTTTT	CASSSQTDTTGELFF
TRBJ1-3	TRBV18	TRBD1	few	TGTGCCAGCTCATCCCGGGACAGGGGTTTTGAAAACACCATATATTTT	CASSSRDRGFENTIYF
TRBJ2-1	TRBV4-3	-	-	TGCGCCAGCAGCAACGGGTTCGGAAGCCACAATGAGCAGTTCTTC	CASSNGFGSHNEQFF
TRBJ1-6	TRBV15	-	-	TGTGCCACCAGCAGAGGACGTGGGGAGCCCCTCCACTTT	CATSRGRGEPLHF
TRBJ2-2	TRBV29-1	TRBD2	-	TGCAGCGCCCTCCCTGCGGGGGGCGGGGGGGCGAACACCGGGGAGCTGTTTTTT	CSALPAGGGGANTGELFF
TRBJ2-3	TRBV10-2	TRBD2	-	TGCGCCAGCAGTGAGAGTAGCGGGGGGGCTACAGATACGCAGTATTTT	CASSESSGGATDTQYF
TRBJ2-1	TRBV30	-	-	TGTGCCTGGAGCCCACTCAATGAGCAGTTCTTC	CAWSPLNEQFF
TRBJ2-3	TRBV4-2	-	-	TGTGCCAGCAGCCAAGAACAGACCACAGATACGCAGTATTTT	CASSQEQTTDTQYF
TRBJ1-2	TRBV11-2	TRBD1	-	TGTGCCAGCAGCTCACAGGGGGCACGGTATGGCTACACCTTC	CASSSQGARYGYTF
TRBJ2-7	TRBV6-6	-	-	TGTGCCAGCACCCCCGCAAGTAGCTCCTACGAGCAGTACTTC	CASTPASSSYEQYF
TRBJ1-4	TRBV7-8	TRBD1	-	TGTGCCAGCAGCTCGGGACAGGGTGATGAAAAACTGTTTTTT	CASSSGQGDEKLFF
TRBJ2-5	TRBV6-1	TRBD2	-	TGTGCCAGCAGTGAAAGGCCTAGCGGGGGCCCAGCCCTCCAAGAGACCCAGTACTTC	CASSERPSGGPALQETQYF
TRBJ2-2	TRBV29-1	-	-	TGCAGCGTTGAAGTCCCCAGGGGATCGAACACCGGGGAGCTGTTTTTT	CSVEVPRGSNTGELFF